This T cell receptor beta chain was identified during a study of untreated major depressive disorder. Regarding the study as a whole: Private clones made up every subject's top five TRBV05-01 clones. Compared with controls, depressed patients showed more TRBV05-01 (Vbeta 5.1) usage in CD4+ T cells.

Sequenced by immunoSEQ multiplex PCR; TCRdb stores in-frame clones only, minus some. The table records under 20,000 clones, 92% of them present only once. The germline V gene has CDR1 MRHNA and CDR2 SNTAGT. The length of the CDR3 is 14 residues. Trimming pared 6 bases from V and 0 bases from J, leaving 9 bases between. No psychiatric drugs, including antidepressants, for at least 8 weeks beforehand. Participants with major medical conditions, Axis I/II comorbidities, regular medication or illicit drug use were excluded. Thawed PBMCs underwent magnetic negative selection for CD4+ T cells. A few counts support this clone. Its antigen is not identified.

This sequence was found in a middle-aged woman with major depressive disorder. The sequenced sample consisted of CD4+ T cells from PBMCs. The chain links TRBV6-4 to TRBJ1-5, with TRBD1 as a possible D gene (6 bases). As DNA, the CDR3 is TGTGCCAGCAGATACAGGGATAGCAATCAGCCCCAGCATTTT. Translation: CASRYRDSNQPQHF.